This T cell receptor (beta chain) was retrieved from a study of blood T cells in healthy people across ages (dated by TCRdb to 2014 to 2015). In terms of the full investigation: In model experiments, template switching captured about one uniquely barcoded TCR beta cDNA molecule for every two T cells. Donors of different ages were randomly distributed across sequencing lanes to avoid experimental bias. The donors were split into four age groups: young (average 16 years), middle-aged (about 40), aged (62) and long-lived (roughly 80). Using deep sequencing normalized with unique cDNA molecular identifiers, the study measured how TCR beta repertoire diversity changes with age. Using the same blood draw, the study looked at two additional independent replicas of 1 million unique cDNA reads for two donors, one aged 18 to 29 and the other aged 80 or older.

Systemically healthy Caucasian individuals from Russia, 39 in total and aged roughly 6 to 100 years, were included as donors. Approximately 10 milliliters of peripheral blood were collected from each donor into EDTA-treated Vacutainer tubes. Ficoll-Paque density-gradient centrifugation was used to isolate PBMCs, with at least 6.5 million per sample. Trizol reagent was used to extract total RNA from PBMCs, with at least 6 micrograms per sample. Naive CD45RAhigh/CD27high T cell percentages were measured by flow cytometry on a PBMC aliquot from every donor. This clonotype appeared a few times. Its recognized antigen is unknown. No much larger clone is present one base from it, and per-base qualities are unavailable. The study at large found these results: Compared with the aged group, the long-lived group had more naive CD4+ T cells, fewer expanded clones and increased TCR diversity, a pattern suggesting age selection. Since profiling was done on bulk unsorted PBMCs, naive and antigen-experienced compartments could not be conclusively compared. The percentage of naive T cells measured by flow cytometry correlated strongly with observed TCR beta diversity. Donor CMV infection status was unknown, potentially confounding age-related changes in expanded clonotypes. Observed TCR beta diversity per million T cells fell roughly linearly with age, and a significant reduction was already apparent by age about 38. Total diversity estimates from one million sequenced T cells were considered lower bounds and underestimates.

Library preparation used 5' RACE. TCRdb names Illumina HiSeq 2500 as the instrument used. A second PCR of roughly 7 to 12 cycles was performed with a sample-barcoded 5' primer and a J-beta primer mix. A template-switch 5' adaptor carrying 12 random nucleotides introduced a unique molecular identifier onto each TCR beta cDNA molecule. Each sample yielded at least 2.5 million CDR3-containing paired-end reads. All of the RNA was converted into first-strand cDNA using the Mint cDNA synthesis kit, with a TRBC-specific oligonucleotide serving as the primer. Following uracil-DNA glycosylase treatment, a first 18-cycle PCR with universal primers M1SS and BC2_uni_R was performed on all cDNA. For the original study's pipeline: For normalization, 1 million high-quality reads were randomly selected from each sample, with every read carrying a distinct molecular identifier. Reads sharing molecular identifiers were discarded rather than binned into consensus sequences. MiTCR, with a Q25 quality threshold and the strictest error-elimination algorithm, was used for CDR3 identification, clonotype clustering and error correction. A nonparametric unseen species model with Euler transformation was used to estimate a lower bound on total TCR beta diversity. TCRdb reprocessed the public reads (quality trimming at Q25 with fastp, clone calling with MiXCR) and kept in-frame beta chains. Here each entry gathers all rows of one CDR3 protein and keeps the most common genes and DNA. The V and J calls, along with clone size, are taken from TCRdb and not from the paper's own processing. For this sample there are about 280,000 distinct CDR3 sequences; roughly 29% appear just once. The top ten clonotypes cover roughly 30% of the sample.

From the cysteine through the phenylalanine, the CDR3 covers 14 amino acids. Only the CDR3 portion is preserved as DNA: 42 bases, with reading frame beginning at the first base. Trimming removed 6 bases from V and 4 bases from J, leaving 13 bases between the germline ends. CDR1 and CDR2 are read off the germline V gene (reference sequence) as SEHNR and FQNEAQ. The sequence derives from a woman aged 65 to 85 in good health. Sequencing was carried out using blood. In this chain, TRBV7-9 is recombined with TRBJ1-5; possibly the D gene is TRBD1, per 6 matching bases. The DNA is TGTGCCAGCAGTTCGACAGGCACTAATCAGCCCCAGCATTTT. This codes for CASSSTGTNQPQHF.